This TCR beta chain was sequenced in a study of shared clonotypes between healthy human individuals. Study details: Participating donors consisted of two women and a few men aged 18 to 49.

As regards this clone: Its antigen remains unidentified.

Overall study findings and caveats: The genetic and exposure-history diversity represented was limited by few donors. In general, naive subsets displayed greater estimated richness than memory subsets did.

CD45RO-negative, CCR7-positively selected cells formed the naive CD8 fraction, excluding terminally differentiated effector memory CD45RA+ cells. Each cell subset's genomic DNA was divided evenly among several immunoSEQ plates. TCRdb's table, derived via immunoSEQ multiplex PCR, lists solely in-frame clones and lacks some. The sample records around 560,000 clones, about 95% being singletons. V lost 5 bases, J lost 0 bases, and 13 bases lay in between. Germline V CDR1 and CDR2: MNHEY, SMNVEV (reference sequence). This CDR3 has 16 amino acids. The chain is built from TRBV27 and TRBJ1-4; a weak D match, TRBD1 (6 bases). The receptor was derived from a woman aged 25 to 45 in good health. The sequenced sample consisted of naive CD8+ T cells sorted from blood. CDR3 amino acids: CASSELNRATNEKLFF. The CDR3 DNA is TGTGCCAGCAGTGAACTGAACAGGGCAACTAATGAAAAACTGTTTTTT.